This T cell receptor beta chain was documented in a study of cytomegalovirus exposure and HLA in healthy donors. After removal of 3 bases from V and 2 bases from J, the junction contained 4 bases not matched to a gene. From germline, CDR1 is GTSNPN and CDR2 SVGIG (reference sequence). This CDR3 spans 14 amino acids. The primer mix had 60 Vbeta and 13 Jbeta primers. The table came from immunoSEQ multiplex PCR; TCRdb's copy has only in-frame clones and leaves some out. The table shows some 78,000 clones, with 74% occurring only once. This TCR was sampled from a man aged 40-50 years in good health and CMV-seropositive. The chain uses TRBV30 and TRBJ2-1, with 7 bases fitting TRBD2. Sample: PBMCs. DNA for the CDR3: TGTGCCTGGAGGCAAGCGGGACCCTACAATGAGCAGTTCTTC. Translation: CAWRQAGPYNEQFF.